This passage covers 14 T cell receptor beta chains from one sample sequenced in a study of control samples from healthy donors and cancer patients. Only in-frame clones appear in the TCRdb table, and some are missing; sequencing was by immunoSEQ multiplex PCR. The sample lists around 52,000 clones; 85% to 95% were seen once. The sequenced sample was PBMCs. Receptor source: a man aged 25-40 years with colorectal cancer.

The V and J genes are TRBV19 and TRBJ2-1; D is perhaps TRBD1 or TRBD2 (5 bases each). Trimming removed 4 bases at V and 6 bases at J, with 10 bases between. Germline loops: CDR1 LNHDA, CDR2 SQIVND (reference sequence). The CDR3 runs 13 residues. DNA of the CDR3: TGTGCCAGTAGTACGGGGCCCGGCAATGAGCAGTTCTTC. Its translation: CASSTGPGNEQFF.

J is TRBJ2-1 and V is TRBV5-6; D unclear. Trimming left V 1 base short and J 5 bases short, with 7 bases between. CDR1 and CDR2 from the germline V gene are SGHDT and YYEEEE. This CDR3 has 13 residues. The CDR3 DNA sequence: TGTGCCAGCAGCTTGATCAACAACAATGAGCAGTTCTTC. This translates into CASSLINNNEQFF.

The chain joins TRBV11-3 to TRBJ2-1; perhaps D is TRBD1 or TRBD2 (5 bases each). Germline V gene sequence: CDR1 SGHNT, CDR2 YENEEA. The CDR3 extends over 12 amino acids. V was trimmed by 5 bases and J by 10 bases, leaving 12 bases between them. DNA for the CDR3: TGTGCCAGCAGCCCACTCGAGGGGGAGCAGTTCTTC. It encodes CASSPLEGEQFF.

V gene TRBV5-1 combines with J gene TRBJ2-1; TRBD1 matches 7 bases. Unmatched junction bases numbered 6, after V lost 3 bases and J lost 6 bases. This CDR3 comprises 14 residues. The germline V gene encodes CDR1 SGHRS and CDR2 YFSETQ. CDR3 residues: CASSSGQYGNEQFF. The CDR3 region has the DNA TGCGCCAGCAGCTCGGGACAGTATGGCAATGAGCAGTTCTTC. Looking up the rest from reference TRBV5-1 and TRBJ2-1 gives the full variable domain: KAGVTQTPRYLIKTRGQQVTLSCSPISGHRSVSWYQQTPGQGLQFLFEYFSETQRNKGNFPGRFSGRQFSNSRSEMNVSTLELGDSALYLCASSSGQYGNEQFFGPGTRLTVL.

This chain links TRBV24-1 with TRBJ2-7; D not certain. The CDR3 sequence is 14 residues long. V was shortened by 3 bases and J by 2 bases, with 10 bases between the two germline ends. Looked up from germline, CDR1 is KGHDR and CDR2 is SFDVKD. The CDR3 protein is CATSDSGRPYEQYF. CDR3 nucleotides: TGTGCCACCAGTGATAGTGGCAGACCCTACGAGCAGTACTTC.

A remark on this clone: This specimen includes other DNA sequences encoding the same CDR3. The rearrangement joins TRBV7-2 to TRBJ2-1, with 9 bases that match TRBD2. The V gene end was trimmed by 3 bases and the J gene end by 0 bases; junction bases not matched to a gene: 12. Per germline, CDR1 SGHTA and CDR2 FQGNSA. The CDR3 spans 19 residues. The CDR3 sequence is CASSFYRGGGGGSYNEQFF. The CDR3 DNA reads as TGTGCCAGCAGCTTCTACAGGGGAGGCGGGGGGGGCTCCTACAATGAGCAGTTCTTC. The whole variable domain, remainder taken from reference TRBV7-2 and TRBJ2-1, is GAGVSQSPSNKVTEKGKDVELRCDPISGHTALYWYRQSLGQGLEFLIYFQGNSAPDKSGLPSDRFSAERTGGSVSTLTIQRTQQEDSAVYLCASSFYRGGGGGSYNEQFFGPGTRLTVL.

In nucleotides, the CDR3 is TGTGCCTGGATACGCCTTTCCAGGGGGGGGGACACTGAAGCTTTCTTT. Protein sequence: CAWIRLSRGGDTEAFF. The chain joins TRBV30 to TRBJ1-1, with 7 bases fitting TRBD1. The V and J ends lost 4 bases and 3 bases, in that order; junction bases with no gene match: 14. The germline CDR1 and CDR2 sequences are GTSNPN and SVGIG (reference sequence). This CDR3 is 16 amino acids long.

The rearrangement uses TRBV11-2 and TRBJ2-3; D possibly corresponds to TRBD1 (5 bases). The CDR3 is made up of 14 amino acids. The V gene lost 5 bases and the J gene lost 0 bases, with 9 bases spanning the gap. Germline assignment: CDR1 SGHAT and CDR2 FQNNGV. CDR3 sequence: CASSPRVSTDTQYF. The CDR3, as DNA: TGTGCCAGCAGCCCCAGGGTTAGCACAGATACGCAGTATTTT.

V gene TRBV4-3 combines with J gene TRBJ1-1; 7 bases fit TRBD1. The length of the CDR3 is 14 residues. After removal of 4 bases from V and 3 bases from J, the junction contained 5 bases not matched to a gene. The germline gives CDR1 LGHNA, CDR2 YSLEER. The CDR3 sequence is CASSRTGGDTEAFF. The CDR3 DNA reads as TGCGCCAGCAGCCGGACAGGAGGGGACACTGAAGCTTTCTTT.

The J gene is TRBJ2-3, the V gene TRBV7-2; 9 nucleotides align to TRBD2. This CDR3 contains 18 residues. V gave up 4 bases and J gave up 5 bases; unmatched junction bases: 16. Germline CDR1 is SGHTA and CDR2 is FQGNSA. In nucleotides, the CDR3 is TGTGCCAGCAGCTCCCAAGCGGGAGCGGGGGGCCCCGGAGATACGCAGTATTTT. Translation gives CASSSQAGAGGPGDTQYF.

This clone was found once. V usage is TRBV9 and J usage is TRBJ2-1, with 10 bases fitting TRBD2. Germline V gene sequence: CDR1 SGDLS, CDR2 YYNGEE. The ends lost 1 base at V and 10 bases at J; junction bases unmatched: 5. The CDR3 extends over 14 amino acids. In nucleotides, the CDR3 is TGTGCCAGCAGCGTAACTAGCGGGGATAAAGAGCAGTTCTTC. Its translation: CASSVTSGDKEQFF.

The chain has TRBV2 and TRBJ1-2; D possibly corresponds to TRBD1 (6 bases). CDR3 length: 10 amino acids. The V end lost 7 bases, the J end lost 10 bases, and 10 bases lay between the germline ends. Per the germline V gene, CDR1 is SNHLY and CDR2 is FYNNEI. CDR3 protein: CASTRQVYTF. CDR3 DNA sequence: TGTGCCAGCACCAGACAGGTCTACACCTTC.

The chain employs TRBV4-3 and TRBJ2-3, with 9 bases identical to TRBD1. Trimming cost V 1 base and J 5 bases; bases outside gene matches: 4. The CDR3 covers 15 residues. Germline lookup yields CDR1 LGHNA and CDR2 YSLEER. CDR3 nucleotide sequence: TGCGCCAGCAGCCAAGGGGACAGGGAAAGAGATACGCAGTATTTT. Its translation is CASSQGDRERDTQYF.

The CDR3 DNA reads as TGTGCCAGCAGCGTAGGAATGACAGGGGGCACCACCGGGGAGCTGTTTTTT. Translated, it gives CASSVGMTGGTTGELFF. This chain joins TRBV4-2 and TRBJ2-2; 10 nucleotides align to TRBD1. V shed 5 bases and J 4 bases; nucleotides not matched to a gene: 10. The CDR3 loop spans 17 amino acids. CDR1 is LGHNA and CDR2 is YNFKEQ in the germline V gene.